Shown below are 28 T cell receptor beta chains from a single sample sequenced in a study of blood T cells in healthy people across ages. For the second PCR, which ran for 7 to 11 cycles, a sample-barcoded 5' primer and a J-beta primer mix were used. One entry per CDR3 protein results from TCRdb running MiXCR on the 5' RACE reads. The sample holds hundreds of thousands of distinct CDR3 sequences, over 40% seen once. The sequenced sample was blood. The receptors stem from a woman of 80 years or more in good health.

This sequence joins TRBV5-1 and TRBJ2-7, with 7 bases lining up with TRBD1. The length of the CDR3 is 14 residues. V was pared by 4 bases and J by 3 bases, with 7 bases of the junction left unmatched. The V gene's germline CDR1 is SGHRS and CDR2 YFSETQ. CDR3 residues: CASSMGGQDYEQYF. CDR3 DNA sequence: TGCGCCAGCAGCATGGGCGGACAGGACTACGAGCAGTACTTC.

This chain joins TRBV2 and TRBJ2-1; no clear D. V shed 3 bases and J shed 4 bases, with 7 bases lying between them. This CDR3 has 13 residues. Looked up from germline, CDR1 is SNHLY and CDR2 is FYNNEI. The CDR3 loop reads CASSDPAYNEQFF. Here the CDR3 DNA reads TGTGCCAGCAGTGACCCAGCATACAATGAGCAGTTCTTC. Combining the CDR3 with reference TRBV2 and TRBJ2-1 gives the whole variable domain EPEVTQTPSHQVTQMGQEVILRCVPISNHLYFYWYRQILGQKVEFLVSFYNNEISEKSEIFDDQFSVERPDGSNFTLKIRSTKLEDSAMYFCASSDPAYNEQFFGPGTRLTVL.

This clonotype appeared many times. This chain connects TRBV11-2 to TRBJ2-1; D is possibly TRBD1 or TRBD2 (5 bases each). Trimming removed 0 bases at V and 0 bases at J, with 15 bases between. Per germline, CDR1 SGHAT and CDR2 FQNNGV. The CDR3 contains 18 residues. The CDR3 loop is CASSLDRESRSSYNEQFF. For the CDR3, the DNA is TGTGCCAGCAGCTTAGACAGGGAGTCGAGGAGCTCCTACAATGAGCAGTTCTTC. The full variable domain, rest sourced from reference TRBV11-2 and TRBJ2-1, is EAGVAQSPRYKIIEKRQSVAFWCNPISGHATLYWYQQILGQGPKLLIQFQNNGVVDDSQLPKDRFSAERLKGVDSTLKIQPAKLEDSAVYLCASSLDRESRSSYNEQFFGPGTRLTVL.

The table lists this clonotype with many counts. V gene TRBV28 combines with J gene TRBJ2-5; TRBD2 matches 12 bases. After removal of 3 bases from V and 7 bases from J, the junction contained 3 bases not matched to a gene. This CDR3 is built from 14 residues. Germline CDR1 reads MDHEN; CDR2 reads SYDVKM. Here the CDR3 reads CASSLPSGGGTQYF. The DNA of the CDR3 is TGTGCCAGCAGTTTGCCTAGCGGGGGGGGGACCCAGTACTTC.

The chain uses TRBV27 and TRBJ2-5, with D perhaps TRBD1 (5 bases). CDR1 is MNHEY, CDR2 SMNVEV, per germline (reference sequence). There are 14 residues in the CDR3. V dropped 5 bases and J dropped 11 bases, with 21 bases sitting between them. Here the CDR3 reads CASSVSRAPYVQYF. The CDR3 DNA sequence: TGTGCCAGCAGTGTAAGCAGGGCACCCTACGTGCAGTACTTC.

This clonotype was seen only once. With a much larger clone just one base away, this may be a read error. The rearrangement uses TRBV2 and TRBJ1-2; 7 bases align to TRBD1. This CDR3 spans 15 amino acids. Per germline, CDR1 SNHLY and CDR2 FYNNEI. With 7 bases clipped from V and 4 bases from J, the junction kept 12 bases outside the gene matches. The CDR3 nucleotides read TGTGCCAGCACAGGGGACGGAGGGGGCGGCTATGGCTACACCTTC. Amino acids: CASTGDGGGGYGYTF. The whole variable domain, filled in from reference TRBV2 and TRBJ1-2, reads EPEVTQTPSHQVTQMGQEVILRCVPISNHLYFYWYRQILGQKVEFLVSFYNNEISEKSEIFDDQFSVERPDGSNFTLKIRSTKLEDSAMYFCASTGDGGGGYGYTFGSGTRLTVV.

There are many counts of this clonotype. The chain joins TRBV7-9 to TRBJ2-6; possible D gene TRBD1, 6 bases. The CDR3 totals 18 residues. V lost 3 bases to trimming and J lost 0 bases, with 15 bases between them. Germline CDR1 SEHNR, CDR2 FQNEAQ (reference sequence). CDR3 DNA: TGTGCCAGCAGCTTGCGGACAGTCCTTTCCTCTGGGGCCAACGTCCTGACTTTC. Protein: CASSLRTVLSSGANVLTF.

On this clonotype itself: A much more abundant neighbour one base away suggests this may be a read error. The chain joins TRBV7-2 to TRBJ1-6; weak D call: TRBD1 (6 bases). Per germline, CDR1 SGHTA and CDR2 FQGNSA. CDR3 length equals 15 residues. The CDR3 DNA reads as TGTGCCAGCGGCTTAGCGGGGACAAGCATGGCACCCCTCCACTTT. It encodes CASGLAGTSMAPLHF.

The chain links TRBV27 to TRBJ2-7; D is unresolved. V dropped 8 bases and J dropped 1 base, with 15 bases sitting between them. Germline loops: CDR1 MNHEY, CDR2 SMNVEV (reference sequence). The CDR3 covers 14 residues. The CDR3: CASRTALESYEQYF. DNA for the CDR3: TGTGCCAGCCGGACGGCTCTAGAATCCTACGAGCAGTACTTC.

This rearrangement joins TRBV27 to TRBJ2-7; no reliable D call. Germline V lookup: CDR1 MNHEY, CDR2 SMNVEV (reference sequence). This CDR3 is 13 amino acids long. Between the trimmed V and J ends, which lost 5 bases and 0 bases, there was a span of 8 bases. The CDR3 sequence: CASSPASSYEQYF. CDR3 nucleotide sequence: TGTGCCAGCAGTCCAGCCTCCTCCTACGAGCAGTACTTC.

V usage is TRBV20-1 and J usage is TRBJ2-1, with TRBD2 identical over 11 bases. Looked up from germline, CDR1 is DFQATT and CDR2 is SNEGSKA (reference sequence). V lost 6 bases, J lost 3 bases, and 22 bases stayed unmatched. The CDR3 has 20 residues. CDR3 region: CSASPPGSFSGGAGYNEQFF. In nucleotides, the CDR3 is TGCAGTGCCTCCCCCCCCGGGAGTTTTAGCGGGGGGGCAGGCTACAATGAGCAGTTCTTC.

This clonotype came up a few times. The chain employs TRBV20-1 and TRBJ1-2; 11 nucleotides match TRBD1. This CDR3 comprises 14 residues. Germline CDR1 is DFQATT and CDR2 is SNEGSKA (reference sequence). J lost 6 bases, V lost 3 bases, and 6 bases had no gene match. CDR3 in DNA: TGCAGTGCTAGGGACAGGGGGCGCCTGCATGGCTACACCTTC. Protein product: CSARDRGRLHGYTF.

This clonotype occurred a few times. The chain couples TRBV7-2 to TRBJ1-1; TRBD1 might be the D (6 bases). Germline V gives CDR1 SGHTA, CDR2 FQGNSA. The length of the CDR3 is 14 residues. Trimming left V 3 bases short and J 6 bases short, with 14 bases between. In nucleotides, the CDR3 is TGTGCCAGCAGCTTCGGACAGCAACCCTCTGAAGCTTTCTTT. Encoded protein: CASSFGQQPSEAFF. Based on the CDR3 plus reference TRBV7-2 and TRBJ1-1, the full variable domain is GAGVSQSPSNKVTEKGKDVELRCDPISGHTALYWYRQSLGQGLEFLIYFQGNSAPDKSGLPSDRFSAERTGGSVSTLTIQRTQQEDSAVYLCASSFGQQPSEAFFGQGTRLTVV.

The genes are TRBV5-1 and TRBJ2-3; TRBD2 matches at 7 bases. J was trimmed by 3 bases and V by 0 bases; bases with no gene match: 7. This CDR3 is 16 amino acids long. The germline CDR1 and CDR2 sequences are SGHRS and YFSETQ. The CDR3 region is CASSLAGGSTTDTQYF. The DNA for the CDR3 is TGCGCCAGCAGCTTGGCTGGCGGGAGTACGACAGATACGCAGTATTTT.

The gene calls are TRBV5-1 and TRBJ2-7, with D perhaps matching TRBD2 (5 bases). The germline V gene has CDR1 SGHRS and CDR2 YFSETQ. The CDR3 extends over 15 amino acids. The ends were cut back, 6 bases at V and 5 bases at J, with 21 bases in the middle. In DNA, the CDR3 is TGCGCCAGCATCCTCAGACCAGGCGGGTCCAACGAGCAGTACTTC. As protein: CASILRPGGSNEQYF.

This clonotype appeared a few times. The genes are TRBV18 and TRBJ2-1; 9 nucleotides align to TRBD2. Per germline, CDR1 KGHSH and CDR2 LQKENI. V shed 2 bases, J shed 13 bases, and the junction held 9 bases outside the gene matches. This CDR3 has 14 amino acids. The CDR3 DNA reads TGTGCCAGCTCACCAGCGGGAGGGAAAGAGACCCAGTTCTTC. It is translated as CASSPAGGKETQFF.

Regarding this clonotype: A much larger clone differs from this one at a single base, so this may be a read error. The V and J genes are TRBV2 and TRBJ2-1, with D perhaps matching TRBD1 (5 bases). CDR3 size: 15 residues. V lost 4 bases and J lost 5, with 15 bases in between. Looked up from germline, CDR1 is SNHLY and CDR2 is FYNNEI. CDR3 in amino acids: CASSGQKASHNEQFF. The CDR3 DNA reads as TGTGCCAGCAGTGGACAGAAGGCGTCCCACAATGAGCAGTTCTTC. Based on the CDR3 plus reference TRBV2 and TRBJ2-1, the full variable domain is EPEVTQTPSHQVTQMGQEVILRCVPISNHLYFYWYRQILGQKVEFLVSFYNNEISEKSEIFDDQFSVERPDGSNFTLKIRSTKLEDSAMYFCASSGQKASHNEQFFGPGTRLTVL.

The J gene is TRBJ2-7, the V gene TRBV18; 8 positions agree with TRBD2. The DNA matches TRBJ2-5 better at its end, which makes the J call doubtful. The CDR3 runs 15 residues. Germline lookup yields CDR1 KGHSH and CDR2 LQKENI. The CDR3 sequence is CASSFSGTQLETQYF. CDR3 DNA: TGTGCCAGCTCATTTAGCGGGACGCAGCTGGAGACCCAGTACTTC.

The chain has TRBV7-2 and TRBJ2-7, with 8 bases that match TRBD1. From germline, CDR1 is SGHTA and CDR2 FQGNSA. With 6 bases clipped from V and 2 bases from J, the junction kept 9 bases outside the gene matches. The CDR3 runs 15 residues. The CDR3 sequence is CASSYTQGATYEQYF. The CDR3 nucleotides are TGTGCCAGCAGTTATACCCAGGGGGCCACCTACGAGCAGTACTTC. The full variable domain, its missing parts supplied by reference TRBV7-2 and TRBJ2-7, is GAGVSQSPSNKVTEKGKDVELRCDPISGHTALYWYRQSLGQGLEFLIYFQGNSAPDKSGLPSDRFSAERTGGSVSTLTIQRTQQEDSAVYLCASSYTQGATYEQYFGPGTRLTVT.

Notes on this clonotype: A single base separates this from a much larger clone, so it may be a read error. The V call is TRBV7-3, the J call TRBJ2-1; possibly TRBD2 for D (6 bases). Between the trimmed V and J ends, which lost 6 bases and 1 base, there was a span of 19 bases. Looked up from germline, CDR1 is SGHTA and CDR2 is FQGTGA. This CDR3 is built from 17 residues. CDR3 residues: CASRQTRTTPSYNEQFF. In DNA form, the CDR3 reads TGTGCCAGCAGACAGACTAGAACTACCCCTTCCTACAATGAGCAGTTCTTC. Variable domain in full (rest from reference TRBV7-3 and TRBJ2-1): GAGVSQTPSNKVTEKGKYVELRCDPISGHTALYWYRQSLGQGPEFLIYFQGTGAADDSGLPNDRFFAVRPEGSVSTLKIQRTERGDSAVYLCASRQTRTTPSYNEQFFGPGTRLTVL.

This clonotype was recorded at least ten times. This sequence joins TRBV6-6 and TRBJ2-7; the match to TRBD2 covers 8 bases. Germline CDR1 reads MNHNY; CDR2 reads SVGAGI (reference sequence). After removal of 0 bases from V and 4 bases from J, the junction contained 5 bases not matched to a gene. The CDR3 is made up of 15 amino acids. This chain's CDR3 is CASSYSRGAGYEQYF. As DNA, the CDR3 is TGTGCCAGCAGTTACTCGCGGGGGGCGGGATACGAGCAGTACTTC.

At least ten counts were recorded for this clonotype. This chain uses TRBV6-2 or TRBV6-3 with TRBJ2-4; possibly TRBD1 or TRBD2 for D (7 bases each). V was pared by 7 bases and J by 0 bases, with 19 bases between. The CDR3 has 17 amino acids. Per germline, CDR1 MNHEY and CDR2 SVGEGT. CDR3 amino acids: CASTRGRGQLAKNIQYF. CDR3 DNA: TGTGCCAGCACCAGAGGGAGGGGACAGCTAGCCAAAAACATTCAGTACTTC.

This clonotype was seen once. Its ends do not fully match the called genes, so a read error is possible. The J gene is TRBJ1-1, the V gene TRBV2, with 7 bases that match TRBD1. This CDR3 is built from 13 residues. Germline CDR1 is SNHLY and CDR2 is FYNNEI. The DNA for the CDR3 is TGTGCCAGCAGTGACAGGGGGAACACTGAAACTTTCTTT. Translating it yields CASSDRGNTETFF.

This clonotype has at least ten counts. The chain has TRBV5-1 and TRBJ2-3, with 10 positions matching TRBD1. CDR1 SGHRS and CDR2 YFSETQ come from the germline V gene. The CDR3 loop spans 15 amino acids. V lost 4 bases, J lost 5 bases, and 7 bases stayed unmatched. CDR3 region: CASSRQTGGRDTQYF. The CDR3 DNA follows: TGCGCCAGCAGCAGACAGACAGGGGGCCGAGATACGCAGTATTTT. The whole variable domain, filled in from reference TRBV5-1 and TRBJ2-3, reads KAGVTQTPRYLIKTRGQQVTLSCSPISGHRSVSWYQQTPGQGLQFLFEYFSETQRNKGNFPGRFSGRQFSNSRSEMNVSTLELGDSALYLCASSRQTGGRDTQYFGPGTRLTVL.

This rearrangement joins TRBV13 to TRBJ2-5, with a possible D match to TRBD2 (5 bases). The germline V gene encodes CDR1 PRHDT and CDR2 FYEKMQ (reference sequence). V was shortened by 1 base and J by 7 bases, with 10 bases between the two germline ends. This CDR3 is 13 amino acids long. This CDR3 is CASSLAGGGTQYF. The CDR3 nucleotides read TGTGCCAGCAGCTTAGCCGGAGGAGGGACCCAGTACTTC. Combining the CDR3 with reference TRBV13 and TRBJ2-5 gives the whole variable domain AAGVIQSPRHLIKEKRETATLKCYPIPRHDTVYWYQQGPGQDPQFLISFYEKMQSDKGSIPDRFSAQQFSDYHSELNMSSLELGDSALYFCASSLAGGGTQYFGPGTRLLVL.

This clonotype appeared many times. This sequence joins TRBV9 and TRBJ2-5; D perhaps matches TRBD2 (5 bases). Per the germline V gene, CDR1 is SGDLS and CDR2 is YYNGEE. V lost 6 bases and J lost 3, with 15 bases in between. CDR3 length: 14 amino acids. In DNA form, the CDR3 reads TGTGCCAGCACCCGACTCGGGATGGAAGAGACCCAGTACTTC. Its translation: CASTRLGMEETQYF. The full variable domain, completed using reference TRBV9 and TRBJ2-5, is DSGVTQTPKHLITATGQRVTLRCSPRSGDLSVYWYQQSLDQGLQFLIQYYNGEERAKGNILERFSAQQFPDLHSELNLSSLELGDSALYFCASTRLGMEETQYFGPGTRLLVL.

The chain combines TRBV7-8 with TRBJ2-1, with D perhaps assigned TRBD1 or TRBD2 (5 bases each). Trimming removed 3 bases at V and 10 bases at J, with 19 bases between. Germline lookup yields CDR1 SGHVS and CDR2 FQNEAQ. This CDR3 is built from 15 residues. CDR3 loop: CASSLGPPPQYEQFF. CDR3 DNA sequence: TGTGCCAGCAGCTTGGGACCGCCTCCACAATACGAGCAGTTCTTC.

The sample holds one count of this clonotype. This may come from a read error, since a much larger clone is one base off. This chain connects TRBV10-3 to TRBJ2-3, with D possibly being TRBD2 (6 bases). The CDR3 contains 12 residues. The germline gives CDR1 ENHRY, CDR2 SYGVKD. CDR3: CAAWSGSETQYF. The CDR3 DNA sequence: TGTGCCGCCTGGAGCGGGTCAGAGACGCAGTATTTT.